This T cell receptor (beta chain) came from a study of response to subunit inactivated influenza vaccine. Study-wide results and caveats: It was suggested by the authors that few new T cells are recruited by each seasonal influenza vaccination.

The sample holds a few counts of this clonotype. Its antigen is as yet unknown. One entry per CDR3 protein, called by TCRdb with MiXCR from the RT-PCR reads. The repertoire has roughly 700,000 distinct CDR3 sequences, approximately 13% of them found once; the top ten carry less than 9%. The sample here was PBMCs from blood, taken less than 15 days before vaccination. This receptor was obtained from a man aged 50-59 years who received an inactivated influenza vaccine.

The CDR3, as DNA: TGTGCCAGCAGCCAGACTAGCGCCTACAATGAGCAGTTCTTC. This translates into CASSQTSAYNEQFF. The chain recombines TRBV25-1 with TRBJ2-1; 8 bases agree with TRBD2. V lost 6 bases and J lost 2; bases outside the gene matches: 3. This CDR3 has 14 residues. Looked up from germline, CDR1 is MGHDK and CDR2 is SYGVNS.